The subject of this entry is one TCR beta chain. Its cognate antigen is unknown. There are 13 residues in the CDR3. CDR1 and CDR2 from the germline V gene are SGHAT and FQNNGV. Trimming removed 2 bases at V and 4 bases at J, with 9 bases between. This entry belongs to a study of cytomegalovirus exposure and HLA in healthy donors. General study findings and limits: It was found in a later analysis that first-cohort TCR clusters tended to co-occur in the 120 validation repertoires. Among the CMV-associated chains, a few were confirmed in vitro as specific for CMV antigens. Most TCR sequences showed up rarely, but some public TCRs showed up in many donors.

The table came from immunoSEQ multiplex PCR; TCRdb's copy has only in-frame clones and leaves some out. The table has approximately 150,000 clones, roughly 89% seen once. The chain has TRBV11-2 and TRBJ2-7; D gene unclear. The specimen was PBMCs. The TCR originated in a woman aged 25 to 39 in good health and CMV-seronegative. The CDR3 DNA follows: TGTGCCAGCAGCTTATCATCCGGTTACGAGCAGTACTTC. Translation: CASSLSSGYEQYF.